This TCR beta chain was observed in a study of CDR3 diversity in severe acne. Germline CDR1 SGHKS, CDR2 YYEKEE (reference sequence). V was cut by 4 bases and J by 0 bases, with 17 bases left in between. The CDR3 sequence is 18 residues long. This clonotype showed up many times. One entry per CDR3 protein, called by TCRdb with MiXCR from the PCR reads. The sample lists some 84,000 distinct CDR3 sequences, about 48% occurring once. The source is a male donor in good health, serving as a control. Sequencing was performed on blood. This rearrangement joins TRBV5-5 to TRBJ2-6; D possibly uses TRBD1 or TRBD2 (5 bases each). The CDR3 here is CASSGRDGTNSGANVLTF. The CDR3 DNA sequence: TGTGCCAGCAGCGGTCGGGACGGAACCAACTCTGGGGCCAACGTCCTGACTTTC.